The 21 T cell receptor beta chains listed next were all sequenced from one sample in a study of blood T cell repertoires in COVID-19. Libraries were prepared by immunoSEQ multiplex PCR; TCRdb keeps only in-frame clonotypes and omits some of them. This sample carries roughly 190,000 clones, around three quarters of them seen once, and the ten largest clones take around 16%. The sample was PBMCs or T cells enriched from blood (not recorded which). Receptor source: a woman aged 45-65 years with acute COVID-19.

The rearrangement joins TRBV4-2 to TRBJ2-2; perhaps TRBD2 as D (6 bases). Germline V gene lookup returns CDR1 LGHNA and CDR2 YNFKEQ. Trimming pared 4 bases from V and 7 bases from J, leaving 16 bases between. The CDR3 runs to 15 residues. CDR3 amino acids: CASSPRGRRGGELFF. DNA for the CDR3: TGTGCCAGCAGCCCCCGTGGGCGGCGGGGCGGGGAGCTGTTTTTT.

The rearrangement joins TRBV15 to TRBJ1-6; possibly TRBD1 for D (5 bases). Trimming took 4 bases from V and 5 from J, leaving 12 bases between them. CDR1 is LNHNV and CDR2 is YYDKDF in the germline V gene (reference sequence). The CDR3 length is 15 residues. In nucleotides, the CDR3 is TGTGCCACCAGCAAGCCCGGGACTGATAATTCACCCCTCCACTTT. It is translated as CATSKPGTDNSPLHF.

This chain's CDR3 is CASSQEWQGASQETQYF. CDR3 coding DNA: TGCGCCAGCAGCCAAGAGTGGCAGGGGGCGTCACAAGAGACCCAGTACTTC. The gene calls are TRBV4-1 and TRBJ2-5; TRBD1 agrees at 8 bases. CDR1 and CDR2 from the germline V gene are MGHRA and YSYEKL. The CDR3 spans 17 residues. Unmatched junction bases numbered 8, after V lost 0 bases and J lost 2 bases.

The chain is built from TRBV7-8 and TRBJ2-1, with D perhaps matching TRBD2 (5 bases). The CDR3 has 12 residues. The germline V and J ends were trimmed by 5 bases and 9 bases, with 11 bases remaining between them. CDR1 and CDR2 (germline): SGHVS, FQNEAQ. CDR3 amino acids: CASSHPGSEQFF. The CDR3 DNA sequence: TGTGCCAGCAGCCACCCGGGGTCTGAGCAGTTCTTC. Together with reference TRBV7-8 and TRBJ2-1, the CDR3 gives the full variable domain: GAGVSQSPRYKVAKRGQDVALRCDPISGHVSLFWYQQALGQGPEFLTYFQNEAQLDKSGLPSDRFFAERPEGSVSTLKIQRTQQEDSAVYLCASSHPGSEQFFGPGTRLTVL.

The chain uses TRBV5-1 and TRBJ1-1, with TRBD1 identical over 9 bases. V lost 7 bases to trimming and J lost 1 base; unmatched junction nucleotides: 8. Germline V gene data show CDR1 as SGHRS and CDR2 as YFSETQ. The length of the CDR3 is 15 residues. This chain's CDR3 is CASGDRERTNTEAFF. DNA of the CDR3: TGCGCCAGCGGGGACAGGGAACGAACGAACACTGAAGCTTTCTTT. Full variable domain (outside the CDR3, taken from reference TRBV5-1 and TRBJ1-1): KAGVTQTPRYLIKTRGQQVTLSCSPISGHRSVSWYQQTPGQGLQFLFEYFSETQRNKGNFPGRFSGRQFSNSRSEMNVSTLELGDSALYLCASGDRERTNTEAFFGQGTRLTVV.

This chain links TRBV19 with TRBJ1-1, with D perhaps TRBD1 (5 bases). Trimming removed 4 bases at V and 1 base at J, with 10 bases between. This CDR3 region has 14 residues. Germline V lookup: CDR1 LNHDA, CDR2 SQIVND (reference sequence). The CDR3 DNA reads TGTGCCAGTAGTACCAAGGACAAGAACACTGAAGCTTTCTTT. It specifies CASSTKDKNTEAFF.

This chain joins TRBV18 and TRBJ1-5, with D possibly TRBD1 on 5 matching bases. The germline V gene encodes CDR1 KGHSH and CDR2 LQKENI. CDR3 length: 17 amino acids. Trimming shortened V by 1 base and J by 1 base, and 14 bases separated the two germline ends. CDR3 protein: CASSPRRGIASNQPQHF. CDR3 nucleotide sequence: TGTGCCAGCTCACCACGGAGGGGCATAGCGAGCAATCAGCCCCAGCATTTT.

The chain combines TRBV13 with TRBJ1-4; maybe TRBD1 (6 bases). Germline CDR1 and CDR2: PRHDT and FYEKMQ (reference sequence). This CDR3 contains 14 residues. Trimming shortened V by 4 bases and J by 8 bases, and 14 bases separated the two germline ends. The chain's CDR3 is CASSSRGFGEKLFF. CDR3 DNA sequence: TGTGCCAGCAGCTCCAGGGGCTTCGGCGAAAAACTGTTTTTT.

The chain has TRBV5-4 and TRBJ2-3; D remains ambiguous. The germline V gene has CDR1 SGHNT and CDR2 YYREEE (reference sequence). V was pared by 1 base and J by 2 bases, with 8 bases between. The CDR3 contains 14 residues. This CDR3 reads CASSLPLNTDTQYF. CDR3 sequence (DNA): TGTGCCAGCAGCTTGCCCCTAAACACAGATACGCAGTATTTT. The full variable domain, with the rest looked up from reference TRBV5-4 and TRBJ2-3, is ETGVTQSPTHLIKTRGQQVTLRCSSQSGHNTVSWYQQALGQGPQFIFQYYREEENGRGNFPPRFSGLQFPNYSSELNVNALELDDSALYLCASSLPLNTDTQYFGPGTRLTVL.

This clone was observed a single time. J is TRBJ1-1 and V is TRBV14; D not resolved. The germline gives CDR1 SGHDN, CDR2 FVKESK. V lost 0 bases to trimming and J lost 0 bases, with 11 bases between them. This CDR3 has 16 amino acids. CDR3 in DNA: TGTGCCAGCAGCCAAGATAGGCGGCTGATGAACACTGAAGCTTTCTTT. The encoded protein is CASSQDRRLMNTEAFF.

This sequence joins TRBV5-1 and TRBJ2-3; 9 nucleotides align to TRBD2. This CDR3 has 17 amino acids. The V gene end was trimmed by 4 bases and the J gene end by 4 bases; junction bases not matched to a gene: 13. Germline assignment: CDR1 SGHRS and CDR2 YFSETQ. The CDR3 DNA is TGCGCCAGCAGCGCTGGATCCGGCGGGGGGGCGTCAGATACGCAGTATTTT. Its protein product is CASSAGSGGGASDTQYF.

This chain uses TRBV5-1 with TRBJ1-1, with 8 bases fitting TRBD1. In germline, CDR1 is SGHRS, CDR2 YFSETQ. The CDR3 is made up of 12 amino acids. The trim removed 7 bases at V and 5 bases at J, leaving 4 bases unmatched. CDR3 bases: TGCGCCAGCGCAGGGGGCAGGACTGAAGCTTTCTTT. Translation gives CASAGGRTEAFF.

V usage is TRBV29-1 and J usage is TRBJ1-2; D is unclear. Germline CDR1 and CDR2: SQVTM and ANQGSEA. The germline V and J ends were trimmed by 3 bases and 7 bases, with 15 bases remaining between them. There are 13 residues in the CDR3. DNA for the CDR3: TGCAGCGTTGAGACCCAGGAGGGTGGTGGCTACACCTTC. Encoded protein: CSVETQEGGGYTF.

The chain has TRBV28 and TRBJ1-3; D may be TRBD1 (6 bases). Trimming cost V 4 bases and J 5 bases, with 15 bases left between them. Germline V lookup: CDR1 MDHEN, CDR2 SYDVKM. This CDR3 spans 15 amino acids. For the CDR3, the DNA is TGTGCCAGCAGTTCTTCAGAGGGACACAGAAACACCATATATTTT. It is translated as CASSSSEGHRNTIYF. Using reference TRBV28 and TRBJ1-3 for the parts outside the CDR3, the full variable domain is DVKVTQSSRYLVKRTGEKVFLECVQDMDHENMFWYRQDPGLGLRLIYFSYDVKMKEKGDIPEGYSVSREKKERFSLILESASTNQTSMYLCASSSSEGHRNTIYFGEGSWLTVV.

The chain links TRBV3-1 (or the pseudogene TRBV3-2) to TRBJ1-5, with TRBD1 matching over 7 bases. Per the germline V gene, CDR1 is LGHDT and CDR2 is YNNKEL (reference sequence). This CDR3 region has 15 residues. The V segment lost 4 bases and the J segment 5 bases; nucleotides outside the gene matches: 8. CDR3 nucleotide sequence: TGTGCCAGCAGCCTGGGACAGACGGCTCATCAGCCCCAGCATTTT. This gives the protein CASSLGQTAHQPQHF.

V and J are TRBV11-1 and TRBJ2-7; 8 bases match TRBD1. The CDR3 loop spans 12 amino acids. Trimming removed 5 bases from V and 8 bases from J; junction bases left unmatched: 5. Germline assignment: CDR1 SGHAT and CDR2 FQDESV (reference sequence). CDR3 region: CASSDRGQKQYV. CDR3 DNA: TGTGCCAGCAGCGACAGGGGTCAGAAGCAGTACGTC.

The CDR3 is CASTAGTGVFSEQYV. The CDR3 DNA reads as TGTGCCAGCACCGCCGGGACAGGGGTATTCTCCGAGCAGTACGTC. The rearrangement uses TRBV28 and TRBJ2-7, with 10 bases identical to TRBD1. J was trimmed by 6 bases and V by 7 bases; bases with no gene match: 12. Germline-derived CDR1 and CDR2 are MDHEN and SYDVKM. The CDR3 is 15 residues long.

This clone was recorded a few times. V usage is TRBV7-2 and J usage is TRBJ1-5; no clear D. The CDR3 consists of 16 residues. V lost 1 base and J lost 0, with 10 bases in between. Germline V gives CDR1 SGHTA, CDR2 FQGNSA. CDR3 in DNA: TGTGCCAGCAGCTTAGTCGGGTCAGATAGCAATCAGCCCCAGCATTTT. Protein sequence: CASSLVGSDSNQPQHF. The full variable domain, rest sourced from reference TRBV7-2 and TRBJ1-5, is GAGVSQSPSNKVTEKGKDVELRCDPISGHTALYWYRQSLGQGLEFLIYFQGNSAPDKSGLPSDRFSAERTGGSVSTLTIQRTQQEDSAVYLCASSLVGSDSNQPQHFGDGTRLSIL.

V gene TRBV5-4 combines with J gene TRBJ1-1; D not resolved. This CDR3 has 14 residues. Germline V gene sequence: CDR1 SGHNT, CDR2 YYREEE (reference sequence). V lost 4 bases, J lost 1 base, and 11 bases lay in between. In DNA form, the CDR3 reads TGTGCCAGCAGCCGAGGGAATGGGAACACTGAAGCTTTCTTT. Protein: CASSRGNGNTEAFF.

J is TRBJ2-3 and V is TRBV12-3 or TRBV12-4, with D possibly being TRBD2 (5 bases). V was trimmed by 7 bases and J by 5 bases, leaving 10 bases between them. There are 12 residues in the CDR3. The CDR3 protein is CASTAGEDTQYF. DNA for the CDR3: TGTGCCAGCACGGCCGGGGAAGATACGCAGTATTTT.

The chain uses TRBV29-1 and TRBJ1-5, with D unclear. CDR1 is SQVTM and CDR2 is ANQGSEA in the germline V gene. The CDR3 has 14 amino acids. The V and J ends lost 5 bases and 2 bases respectively, with 13 bases between them. The CDR3 region has the DNA TGCAGCGTTATCGTGGCCCATGGCAATCAGCCCCAGCATTTT. This gives the protein CSVIVAHGNQPQHF.